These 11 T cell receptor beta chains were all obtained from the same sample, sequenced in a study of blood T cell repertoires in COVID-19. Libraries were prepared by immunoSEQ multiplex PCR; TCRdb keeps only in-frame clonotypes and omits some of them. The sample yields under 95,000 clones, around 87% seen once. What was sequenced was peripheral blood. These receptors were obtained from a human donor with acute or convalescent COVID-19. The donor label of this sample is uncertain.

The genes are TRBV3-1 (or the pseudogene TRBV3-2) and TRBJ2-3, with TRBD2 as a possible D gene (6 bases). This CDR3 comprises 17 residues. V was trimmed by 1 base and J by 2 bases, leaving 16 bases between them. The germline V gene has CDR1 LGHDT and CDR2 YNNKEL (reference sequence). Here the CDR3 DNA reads TGTGCCAGCAGCCAAGGTGTCCGGGCGGGGATCACAGATACGCAGTATTTT. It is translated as CASSQGVRAGITDTQYF.

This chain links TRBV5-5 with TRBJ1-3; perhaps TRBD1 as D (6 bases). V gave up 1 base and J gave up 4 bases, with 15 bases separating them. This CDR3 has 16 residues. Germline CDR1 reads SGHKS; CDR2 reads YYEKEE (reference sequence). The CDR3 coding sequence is TGTGCCAGCAGCTTGAGTGCCAGGGGTACAGGAAACACCATATATTTT. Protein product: CASSLSARGTGNTIYF.

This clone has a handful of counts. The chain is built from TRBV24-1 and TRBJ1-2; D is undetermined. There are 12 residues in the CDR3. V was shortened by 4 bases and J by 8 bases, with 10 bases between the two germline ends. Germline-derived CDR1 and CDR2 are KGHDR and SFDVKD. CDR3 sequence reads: CATSDRGGGYTF. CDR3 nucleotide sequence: TGTGCCACCAGTGACCGGGGTGGAGGCTACACCTTC.

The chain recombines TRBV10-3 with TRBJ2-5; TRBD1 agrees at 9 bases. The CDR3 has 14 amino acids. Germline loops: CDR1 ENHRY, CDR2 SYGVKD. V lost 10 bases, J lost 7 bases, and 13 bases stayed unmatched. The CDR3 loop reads CATKPGQGRGTQYF. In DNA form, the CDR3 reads TGTGCCACCAAACCGGGACAGGGAAGGGGGACCCAGTACTTC.

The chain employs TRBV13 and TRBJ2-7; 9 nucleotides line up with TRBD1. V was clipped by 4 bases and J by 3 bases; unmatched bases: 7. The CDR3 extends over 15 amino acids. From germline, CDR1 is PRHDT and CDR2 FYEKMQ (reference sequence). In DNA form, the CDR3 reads TGTGCCAGCAGCTGGCCCGGGACAGGGTACTACGAGCAGTACTTC. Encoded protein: CASSWPGTGYYEQYF.

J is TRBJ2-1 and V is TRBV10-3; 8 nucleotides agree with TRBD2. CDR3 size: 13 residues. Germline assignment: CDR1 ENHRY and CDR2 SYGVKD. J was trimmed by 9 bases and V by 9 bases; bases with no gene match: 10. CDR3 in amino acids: CAISSGVDFEQFF. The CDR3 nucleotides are TGTGCCATTAGTAGCGGGGTGGATTTTGAGCAGTTCTTC.

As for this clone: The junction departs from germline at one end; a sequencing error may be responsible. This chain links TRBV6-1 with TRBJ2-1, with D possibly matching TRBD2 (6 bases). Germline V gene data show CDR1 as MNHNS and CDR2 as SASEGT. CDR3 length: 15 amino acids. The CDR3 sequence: CASREGWEVYNEQFF. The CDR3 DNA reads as TGTGCCAGCAGGGAAGGATGGGAGGTCTACAATGAGCAGTTCTTC.

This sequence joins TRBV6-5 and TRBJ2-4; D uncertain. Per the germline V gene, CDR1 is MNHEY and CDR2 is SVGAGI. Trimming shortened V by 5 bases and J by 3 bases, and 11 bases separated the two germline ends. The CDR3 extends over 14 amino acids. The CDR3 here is CASSTGMIKNIQYF. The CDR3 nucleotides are TGTGCCAGCAGTACCGGTATGATCAAAAACATTCAGTACTTC.

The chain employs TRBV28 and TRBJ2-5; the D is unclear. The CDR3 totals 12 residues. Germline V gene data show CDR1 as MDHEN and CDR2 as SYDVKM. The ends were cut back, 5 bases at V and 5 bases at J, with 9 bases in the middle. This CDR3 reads CASSLLWETQYF. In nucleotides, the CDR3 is TGTGCCAGCAGTCTCCTATGGGAGACCCAGTACTTC.

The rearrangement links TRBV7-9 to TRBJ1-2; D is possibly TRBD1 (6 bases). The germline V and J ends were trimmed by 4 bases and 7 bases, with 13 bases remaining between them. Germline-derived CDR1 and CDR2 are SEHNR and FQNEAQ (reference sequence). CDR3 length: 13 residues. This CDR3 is CASSSQGSIGYTF. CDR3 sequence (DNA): TGTGCCAGCAGCTCACAGGGCTCGATTGGCTACACCTTC. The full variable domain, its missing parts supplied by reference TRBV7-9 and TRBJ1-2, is DTGVSQNPRHKITKRGQNVTFRCDPISEHNRLYWYRQTLGQGPEFLTYFQNEAQLEKSRLLSDRFSAERPKGSFSTLEIQRTEQGDSAMYLCASSSQGSIGYTFGSGTRLTVV.

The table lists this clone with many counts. CDR3 protein: CASSRSGSGNTIYF. The CDR3 nucleotides are TGTGCCAGCAGCAGGTCGGGATCTGGAAACACCATATATTTT. This chain connects TRBV6-5 to TRBJ1-3, with D hard to call. Trimming cost V 6 bases and J 1 base, with 10 bases left between them. The CDR3 runs 14 residues. CDR1 is MNHEY, CDR2 SVGAGI, per germline.